This T cell receptor (beta chain) was documented in a study of regulatory T cells in long-lasting Graves disease. Study-wide context: The antithyroid drugs taken by newly diagnosed Graves' patients had been used for under 3 months.

Findings of the study overall: The researchers studied only peripheral blood, not thyroid tissue.

HTBI primers from iRepertoire and Arm-PCR of CDR3 regions yielded the TCR beta libraries. MiXCR, applied by TCRdb to the multiplex PCR reads, yields one record per CDR3 protein. The data contain under 300,000 distinct CDR3 sequences, 20% to 25% of them singletons. Time point of the sample: newly diagnosed GD, antithyroid drugs for less than 3 months. Isolated PBMC RNA provided the starting material for the TCR library. The CDR3 spans 14 residues. The V and J ends lost 7 bases and 3 bases respectively, with 16 bases between them. Germline values: CDR1 LNHDA, CDR2 SQIVND (reference sequence). This clonotype occurred many times. Antigen: not known.

The chain couples TRBV19 to TRBJ2-7; D possibly matches TRBD1 or TRBD2 (5 bases each). This sequence was found in a female donor with Graves disease. The sample was peripheral blood mononuclear cells (PBMCs), taken at new diagnosis, from a patient treated with antithyroid drugs. As DNA, the CDR3 is TGTGCCAGTAAACGCGGCGGGCAGGGCTACGAGCAGTACTTC. Translating gives CASKRGGQGYEQYF.